This T cell receptor beta chain emerged from a study of regulatory T cells in long-lasting Graves disease. Background on the study: Those with persistent Graves' disease had received antithyroid drugs for over 5 years with positive TSH receptor antibodies.

The sample holds one count of this clonotype. Its target is not known. Just one base apart from a much larger clone, this may be a read error. Time point in this sample: persistent/refractory GD, antithyroid drugs over 5 years with positive TRAb. Isolated PBMC RNA provided the starting material for the TCR library. In this cohort, patients came from an endocrinology department located in Xi'an, China. Arm-PCR with iRepertoire HTBI primers amplified the CDR3 regions for these TCR beta libraries. TCRdb re-called the multiplex PCR reads with MiXCR, one entry per CDR3 protein. The sample records about 470,000 distinct CDR3 sequences, 20% to 25% being singletons. The study's findings and limits: Owing to a sample size that was small, accuracy may have been reduced. Clonotypes that were public and shared totalled around 2,700 in persistent patients versus 966 in new patients.

V was clipped by 1 base and J by 5 bases; unmatched bases: 8. Germline lookup yields CDR1 GTSNPN and CDR2 SVGIG (reference sequence). The CDR3 totals 17 residues. The input for sequencing was peripheral blood mononuclear cells (PBMCs), taken when the disease was refractory, from a patient treated with antithyroid drugs. The source of this sequence is a female donor with Graves disease. V and J are TRBV30 and TRBJ2-5; the match to TRBD2 covers 15 bases. The CDR3 DNA reads as TGTGCCTGGAGTGGTGGGACTAGCGGGAGGTCAGGGGAGACCCAGTACTTC. This codes for CAWSGGTSGRSGETQYF.